The text below deals with one T cell receptor beta chain. Its antigen is unidentified. PCR involved 60 Vbeta and 13 Jbeta primers. As originally analysed: As a later analysis found, there were 70 million to 100 million unique TCR beta chains, of which approximately 10 million were shared. Here immunoSEQ multiplex PCR was the method, and the copy in TCRdb shows in-frame clones only, minus some. That table furnishes V, J and clone size, whereas the DNA furnished D and trimming. The sample lists 110,000 to 150,000 clones; roughly 82% were seen once. This entry is derived from a study of cytomegalovirus exposure and HLA in healthy donors. V was pared by 5 bases and J by 6 bases, with 4 bases of the junction left unmatched. The germline V gene has CDR1 SNHLY and CDR2 FYNNEI. The CDR3 consists of 14 residues. The study's findings and limits: TCR beta chain V- and J-gene trimming was linked, in a later analysis, to a missense variant in DCLRE1C.

The source is a man aged 30 to 45 in good health and CMV-seronegative. The rearrangement uses TRBV2 and TRBJ1-5, with 10 bases lining up with TRBD1. Sequences were obtained from PBMCs. The CDR3 sequence is CASSSRTGGQPQHF. CDR3 DNA: TGTGCCAGCAGTTCTCGGACAGGGGGTCAGCCCCAGCATTTT.